The 30 T cell receptor beta chains presented below share a single source sample, sequenced in a study of post-analysis software for immune sequencing data. Study results and limitations: The study found TRBV5-6, TRBV5-1 and TRBV20-1 among a few TRBV segments more frequent in patients than controls.

Researchers reported that TCR beta cDNA libraries carried unique molecular identifiers. TCRdb independently ran MiXCR on the PCR reads; one entry per CDR3 protein. This sample carries about 460,000 distinct CDR3 sequences, approximately 46% of them seen once, and the ten largest clones take 9% to 13%. These receptors have no identified antigens. Sequences were obtained from blood. Receptor source: a girl between 5 and 17 years old with multiple sclerosis.

This chain joins TRBV27 and TRBJ2-3, with D possibly matching TRBD1 (6 bases). V gave up 3 bases and J gave up 0 bases, with 19 bases separating them. Germline V CDR1 and CDR2: MNHEY, SMNVEV (reference sequence). The CDR3 loop spans 18 amino acids. CDR3 nucleotide sequence: TGTGCCAGCAGTTTCAACAGGGTCGCCCCCTCTAGCACAGATACGCAGTATTTT. It encodes CASSFNRVAPSSTDTQYF.

The genes are TRBV12-3 or TRBV12-4 and TRBJ1-5, with 7 bases lining up with TRBD1. This CDR3 is 14 amino acids long. The ends lost 3 bases at V and 7 bases at J; junction bases unmatched: 6. The CDR3 spells CASSLRAGGQPQHF. CDR3 nucleotide sequence: TGTGCCAGCAGTTTGAGGGCAGGGGGGCAGCCCCAGCATTTT.

The rearrangement links TRBV12-3 or TRBV12-4 to TRBJ1-5; 9 bases align to TRBD1. J lost 1 base, V lost 3 bases, and 4 bases had no gene match. The length of the CDR3 is 16 residues. The CDR3: CASSFPGQGSNQPQHF. The CDR3 DNA is TGTGCCAGCAGTTTCCCCGGACAGGGGAGCAATCAGCCCCAGCATTTT.

There are a few counts of this clonotype. The J gene is TRBJ2-1, the V gene TRBV4-1; tentative D call: TRBD2 (6 bases). The CDR3 has 16 amino acids. Germline CDR1 and CDR2: MGHRA and YSYEKL. The ends were cut back, 3 bases at V and 4 bases at J, with 16 bases in the middle. CDR3 sequence: CASSQGLRERYNEQFF. DNA for the CDR3: TGCGCCAGCAGCCAGGGGTTACGGGAGAGGTACAATGAGCAGTTCTTC.

The count of this clonotype is one. The chain joins TRBV18 to TRBJ2-1; D is unresolved. CDR3 size: 14 residues. Germline CDR1 KGHSH, CDR2 LQKENI. V was trimmed by 6 bases and J by 2 bases, leaving 11 bases between them. CDR3 nucleotide sequence: TGTGCCAGCTCTCTTAGCCCCCCCTACAATGAGCAGTTCTTC. This codes for CASSLSPPYNEQFF.

This chain uses TRBV15 with TRBJ2-1; D gene unclear. The V end was cut by 1 base, the J end by 0 bases, with 10 bases between. Looked up from germline, CDR1 is LNHNV and CDR2 is YYDKDF (reference sequence). The CDR3 runs 16 residues. This chain's CDR3 is CATSRVGPSSYNEQFF. DNA for the CDR3: TGTGCCACCAGCAGAGTTGGGCCGAGCTCCTACAATGAGCAGTTCTTC.

The J gene is TRBJ2-5, the V gene TRBV29-1; maybe TRBD1 (6 bases). The tail of the sequence fits TRBJ2-7 better, so the J call may be wrong. The CDR3 spans 13 residues. Germline CDR1 and CDR2: SQVTM and ANQGSEA. This CDR3 reads CSVKDSPAYEQYF. As DNA, the CDR3 is TGCAGCGTGAAGGACAGTCCCGCCTACGAGCAGTACTTC.

This chain links TRBV4-1 with TRBJ1-1; D not resolved. Looked up from germline, CDR1 is MGHRA and CDR2 is YSYEKL. The V and J ends lost 0 bases and 0 bases respectively, with 8 bases between them. CDR3 length: 15 residues. CDR3 residues: CASSQDGLMNTEAFF. In nucleotides, the CDR3 is TGCGCCAGCAGCCAAGATGGTCTGATGAACACTGAAGCTTTCTTT.

This clonotype has a handful of counts. The chain employs TRBV2 and TRBJ2-7; 8 nucleotides match TRBD1. Germline V gives CDR1 SNHLY, CDR2 FYNNEI. The CDR3 consists of 13 residues. The junction had 3 bases not matched to a gene; V was cut back by 0 bases and J by 8 bases. CDR3 bases: TGTGCCAGCAGTGAAGCGCCAGGGGGCCAGCAGTACTTC. Translated, it gives CASSEAPGGQQYF.

This clonotype was observed a handful of times. The chain couples TRBV7-6 to TRBJ2-3; TRBD2 matches at 14 bases. This CDR3 contains 18 residues. Germline CDR1 is SGHVS and CDR2 is FNYEAQ. V lost 5 bases to trimming and J lost 4 bases; unmatched junction nucleotides: 11. CDR3 DNA sequence: TGTGCCAGCAGCCCCACGCGGAGACTAGCGGGAGGGCCAGATACGCAGTATTTT. It codes for CASSPTRRLAGGPDTQYF.

The chain couples TRBV7-3 to TRBJ2-7; 7 bases match TRBD2. Germline CDR1 is SGHTA and CDR2 is FQGTGA. V shed 5 bases, J shed 1 base, and the junction held 8 bases outside the gene matches. CDR3 length: 15 residues. CDR3 amino acids: CASSPTGTISYEQYF. In DNA form, the CDR3 reads TGTGCCAGCAGCCCTACCGGGACTATATCCTACGAGCAGTACTTC.

V and J are TRBV28 and TRBJ2-3; D remains ambiguous. The germline V and J ends were trimmed by 1 base and 1 base, with 12 bases remaining between them. The V gene's germline CDR1 is MDHEN and CDR2 SYDVKM. The length of the CDR3 is 16 residues. The CDR3 sequence: CASSLLADLRTDTQYF. Written as DNA, the CDR3 is TGTGCCAGCAGTTTATTGGCAGACCTCCGCACAGATACGCAGTATTTT.

The gene calls are TRBV15 and TRBJ2-7; no definite D call. The germline V gene encodes CDR1 LNHNV and CDR2 YYDKDF (reference sequence). V lost 0 bases and J 2 bases, leaving 11 bases between the germline ends. This CDR3 comprises 15 residues. The CDR3 reads CATSRDRRSPYEQYF. The CDR3 DNA is TGTGCCACCAGCAGAGATCGACGGAGCCCCTACGAGCAGTACTTC.

The J gene is TRBJ2-5, the V gene TRBV12-3 or TRBV12-4; the match to TRBD2 covers 9 bases. The junction had 11 bases not matched to a gene; V was cut back by 7 bases and J by 5 bases. CDR3 size: 15 residues. This chain's CDR3 is CASNQFSGSGETQYF. The CDR3 coding sequence is TGTGCCAGCAACCAATTTAGCGGGAGTGGGGAGACCCAGTACTTC.

V usage is TRBV29-1 and J usage is TRBJ1-6; maybe TRBD1 (6 bases). The V end lost 5 bases, the J end lost 10 bases, and 15 bases lay between the germline ends. The CDR3 is 13 amino acids. Germline V gene data show CDR1 as SQVTM and CDR2 as ANQGSEA. CDR3 protein: CSVSDRSGSPLHF. DNA for the CDR3: TGCAGCGTTTCTGACAGGTCGGGATCACCCCTCCACTTT.

This clonotype was detected many times. The rearrangement joins TRBV7-3 to TRBJ2-5; TRBD2 aligns across 8 bases. Germline assignment: CDR1 SGHTA and CDR2 FQGTGA. This CDR3 has 17 residues. J was trimmed by 4 bases and V by 4 bases; bases with no gene match: 14. CDR3 residues: CASSSKYSGSGSETQYF. The CDR3 DNA reads as TGTGCCAGCAGCTCAAAATACAGCGGGAGCGGATCAGAGACCCAGTACTTC.

This clonotype was seen a few times. J is TRBJ1-2 and V is TRBV10-3; unclear D gene. This CDR3 is 12 amino acids long. Between the trimmed V and J ends, which lost 7 bases and 4 bases, there was a span of 10 bases. Germline values: CDR1 ENHRY, CDR2 SYGVKD. The CDR3 sequence is CAIKIGLYGYTF. The CDR3 DNA is TGTGCCATCAAGATCGGACTCTATGGCTACACCTTC.

On this clonotype itself: This may arise from a read error, as a much more abundant clone is one base away. Since no conserved phenylalanine or tryptophan closes the CDR3, a read error is the likely cause. The chain joins TRBV4-1 to TRBJ2-5, with 8 bases fitting TRBD2. This CDR3 region has 15 residues. Per germline, CDR1 MGHRA and CDR2 YSYEKL. Trimming removed 1 base from V and 0 bases from J; junction bases left unmatched: 1. The DNA of the CDR3 is TGCGCCAGCAGCCAAGCACTAGCGGACCAAGAGACCCAGTACTCC. This codes for CASSQALADQETQYS.

The genes are TRBV9 and TRBJ2-5; 8 nucleotides align to TRBD2. The CDR3 has 15 amino acids. Looked up from germline, CDR1 is SGDLS and CDR2 is YYNGEE. Germline trimming cut 3 bases from V and 5 bases from J; bases unmatched to any gene: 9. The CDR3: CASSGPGTSTETQYF. The CDR3 DNA reads TGTGCCAGCAGCGGCCCCGGGACTAGTACGGAGACCCAGTACTTC.

For the CDR3, the DNA is TGTGCCAGCAGCCACTCCGGGACTAGCGGGAGTTTGGGAAATGAGCAGTACTTC. It yields the protein CASSHSGTSGSLGNEQYF. This chain joins TRBV2 and TRBJ2-1; 14 bases fit TRBD2. The J call may be incorrect, as the DNA end agrees better with TRBJ2-7. Germline V CDR1 and CDR2: SNHLY, FYNNEI. This CDR3 region has 18 residues.

V and J are TRBV9 and TRBJ1-1; weak D call: TRBD1 (5 bases). V was trimmed by 0 bases and J by 4 bases, leaving 16 bases between them. The CDR3 consists of 16 residues. The germline V gene has CDR1 SGDLS and CDR2 YYNGEE. CDR3 DNA: TGTGCCAGCAGCGTAGCTACTGGAGGGGAGGGCACTGAAGCTTTCTTT. Amino acid sequence: CASSVATGGEGTEAFF.

This sequence joins TRBV24-1 and TRBJ2-4; D may match TRBD1 or TRBD2 (5 bases each). V lost 2 bases and J 3 bases, leaving 10 bases between the germline ends. The CDR3 has 15 amino acids. CDR1 is KGHDR and CDR2 is SFDVKD in the germline V gene. The CDR3 DNA reads TGTGCCACCAGTGATTCCCAGAGGGGCAAAAACATTCAGTACTTC. As protein: CATSDSQRGKNIQYF.

The chain joins TRBV27 to TRBJ2-1; 12 nucleotides align to TRBD1. V dropped 7 bases and J dropped 6; count of bases not matched to a gene: 7. The CDR3 length is 15 residues. The germline V gene encodes CDR1 MNHEY and CDR2 SMNVEV (reference sequence). The CDR3 loop reads CASNNGDRGPNEQFF. The DNA for the CDR3 is TGTGCCAGCAATAATGGGGACAGGGGGCCCAATGAGCAGTTCTTC.

The rearrangement uses TRBV10-3 and TRBJ2-1; D is perhaps TRBD2 (5 bases). Per the germline V gene, CDR1 is ENHRY and CDR2 is SYGVKD. The V end was cut by 4 bases, the J end by 3 bases, with 7 bases between. The CDR3 is made up of 13 amino acids. The CDR3 loop reads CAISARDYNEQFF. The DNA of the CDR3 is TGTGCCATCAGTGCCCGGGACTACAATGAGCAGTTCTTC.

This clonotype was seen only a few times. The V call is TRBV5-8, the J call TRBJ2-7; D unresolved. Germline V lookup: CDR1 SGHTS, CDR2 YDEGEE. Trimming removed 1 base from V and 3 bases from J, with 8 bases in between. The CDR3 loop spans 13 amino acids. The CDR3: CASSLLANYEQYF. The CDR3 nucleotides read TGTGCCAGCAGCTTGTTGGCGAACTACGAGCAGTACTTC. The whole variable domain, filled in from reference TRBV5-8 and TRBJ2-7, reads EAGVTQSPTHLIKTRGQQATLRCSPISGHTSVYWYQQALGLGLQFLLWYDEGEERNRGNFPPRFSGRQFPNYSSELNVNALELEDSALYLCASSLLANYEQYFGPGTRLTVT.

Only a few counts were recorded for this clonotype. The chain joins TRBV10-3 to TRBJ2-1; 11 bases map to TRBD2. The V gene's germline CDR1 is ENHRY and CDR2 SYGVKD. J lost 4 bases, V lost 4 bases, and 0 bases had no gene match. The CDR3 consists of 14 residues. The CDR3 DNA sequence: TGTGCCATCAGTGGACTAGCGGGGTACAATGAGCAGTTCTTC. Amino acid sequence: CAISGLAGYNEQFF.

The J gene is TRBJ2-3, the V gene TRBV5-8; maybe TRBD2 (5 bases). In germline, CDR1 is SGHTS, CDR2 YDEGEE. Trimming removed 4 bases at V and 2 bases at J, with 11 bases between. CDR3 length equals 14 residues. The CDR3 region has the DNA TGTGCCAGCAGCCCAAGCGGTTTCACAGATACGCAGTATTTT. Protein sequence: CASSPSGFTDTQYF.

This chain joins TRBV12-3 or TRBV12-4 and TRBJ2-1, with D perhaps matching TRBD2 (5 bases). The V and J ends lost 8 bases and 10 bases respectively, with 12 bases between them. The CDR3 contains 11 residues. CDR3 DNA: TGTGCCAGCGGCCGGGGAAGCGAGCAGTTCTTC. Protein: CASGRGSEQFF.

The rearrangement links TRBV9 to TRBJ2-3, with 7 nucleotides matching TRBD2. V lost 3 bases to trimming and J lost 6 bases; unmatched junction nucleotides: 4. Germline lookup yields CDR1 SGDLS and CDR2 YYNGEE. CDR3 length: 13 amino acids. CDR3 sequence: CASSAVGGDTQYF. For the CDR3, the DNA is TGTGCCAGCAGCGCGGTCGGGGGGGATACGCAGTATTTT.

The V and J genes are TRBV27 and TRBJ2-7, with a tentative D call TRBD1 (5 bases). The CDR3 contains 14 residues. The ends were cut back, 6 bases at V and 0 bases at J, with 12 bases in the middle. The germline V gene has CDR1 MNHEY and CDR2 SMNVEV (reference sequence). CDR3 sequence (DNA): TGTGCCAGCAGCGACAGTATTACCTCCTACGAGCAGTACTTC. Translated: CASSDSITSYEQYF.